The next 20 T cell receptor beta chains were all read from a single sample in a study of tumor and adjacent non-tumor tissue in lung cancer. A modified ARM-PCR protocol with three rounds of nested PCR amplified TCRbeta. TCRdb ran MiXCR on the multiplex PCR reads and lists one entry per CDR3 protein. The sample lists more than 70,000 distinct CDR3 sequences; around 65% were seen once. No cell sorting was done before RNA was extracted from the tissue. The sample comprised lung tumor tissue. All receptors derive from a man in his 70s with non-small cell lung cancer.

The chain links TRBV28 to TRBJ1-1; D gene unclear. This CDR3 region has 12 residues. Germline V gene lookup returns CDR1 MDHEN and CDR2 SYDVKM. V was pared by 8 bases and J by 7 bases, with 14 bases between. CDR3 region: CASHLTLGEAFF. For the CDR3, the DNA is TGTGCCAGCCACCTCACTTTGGGTGAAGCTTTCTTT.

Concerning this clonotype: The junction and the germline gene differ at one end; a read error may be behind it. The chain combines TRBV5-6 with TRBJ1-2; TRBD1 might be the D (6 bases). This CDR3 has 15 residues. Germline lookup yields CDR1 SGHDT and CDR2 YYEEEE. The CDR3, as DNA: TGTGTCAGCAGCTTGGCCCTGGGGGCGACGGACGGCTACACCTTC. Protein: CVSSLALGATDGYTF.

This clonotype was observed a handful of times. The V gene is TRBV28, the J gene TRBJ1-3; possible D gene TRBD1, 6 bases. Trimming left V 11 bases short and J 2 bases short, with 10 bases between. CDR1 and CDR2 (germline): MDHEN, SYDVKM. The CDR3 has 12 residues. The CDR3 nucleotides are TGTGCCTGCCGGACAGCTGGAAACACCATATATTTT. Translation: CACRTAGNTIYF.

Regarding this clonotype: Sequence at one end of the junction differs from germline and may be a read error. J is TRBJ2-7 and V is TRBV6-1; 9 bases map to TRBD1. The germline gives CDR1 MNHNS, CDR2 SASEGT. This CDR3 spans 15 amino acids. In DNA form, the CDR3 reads TGTGCCAGCAAGGCACCGGGACAGGGATCTTACGAACAGTACTTC. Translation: CASKAPGQGSYEQYF.

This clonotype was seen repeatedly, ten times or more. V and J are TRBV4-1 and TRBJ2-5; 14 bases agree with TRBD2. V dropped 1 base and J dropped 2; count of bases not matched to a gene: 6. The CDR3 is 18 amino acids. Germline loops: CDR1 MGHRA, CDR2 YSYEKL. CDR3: CASSQGLAGGPGQETQYF. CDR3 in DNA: TGCGCCAGCAGCCAAGGACTAGCGGGGGGGCCAGGGCAAGAGACCCAGTACTTC.

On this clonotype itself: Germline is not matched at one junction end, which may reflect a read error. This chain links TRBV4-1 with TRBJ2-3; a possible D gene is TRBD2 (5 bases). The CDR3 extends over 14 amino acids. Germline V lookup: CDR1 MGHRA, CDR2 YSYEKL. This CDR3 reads CTSSQGLTGDTQYF. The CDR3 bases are TGCACCAGCAGCCAAGGCCTAACGGGGGATACGCAGTATTTT.

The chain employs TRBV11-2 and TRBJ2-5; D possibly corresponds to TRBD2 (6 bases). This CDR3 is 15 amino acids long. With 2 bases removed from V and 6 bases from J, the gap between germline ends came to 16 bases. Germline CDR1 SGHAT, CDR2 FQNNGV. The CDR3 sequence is CASSLYWGVGKTQYF. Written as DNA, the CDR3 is TGTGCCAGCAGCTTATATTGGGGGGTTGGAAAGACCCAGTACTTC.

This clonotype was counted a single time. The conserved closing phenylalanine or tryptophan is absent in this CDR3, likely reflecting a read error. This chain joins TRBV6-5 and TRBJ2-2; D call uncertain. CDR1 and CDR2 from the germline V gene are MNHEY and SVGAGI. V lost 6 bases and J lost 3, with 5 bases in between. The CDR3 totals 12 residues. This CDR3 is CASSRHTGELFL. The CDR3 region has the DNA TGTGCCAGCAGCCGCCACACCGGGGAGCTGTTTCTT.

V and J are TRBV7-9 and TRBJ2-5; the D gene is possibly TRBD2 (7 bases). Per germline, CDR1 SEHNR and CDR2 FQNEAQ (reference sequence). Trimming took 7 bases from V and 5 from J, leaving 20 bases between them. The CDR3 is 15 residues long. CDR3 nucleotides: TGTGCCAGCATCTCGTGGGGGGGGCCAACGGAGACCCAGTACTTC. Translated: CASISWGGPTETQYF.

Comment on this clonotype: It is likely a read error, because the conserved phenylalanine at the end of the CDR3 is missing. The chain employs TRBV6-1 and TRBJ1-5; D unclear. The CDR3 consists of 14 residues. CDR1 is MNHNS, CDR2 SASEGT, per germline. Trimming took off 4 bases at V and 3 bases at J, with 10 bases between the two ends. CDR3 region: CASSGKGYNQPQHS. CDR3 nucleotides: TGTGCCAGCAGTGGGAAGGGTTACAATCAGCCCCAGCATTCT.

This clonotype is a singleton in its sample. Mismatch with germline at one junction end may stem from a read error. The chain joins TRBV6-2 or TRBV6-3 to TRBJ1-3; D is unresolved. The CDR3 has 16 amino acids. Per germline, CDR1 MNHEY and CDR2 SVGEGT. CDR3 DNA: TGTACCAGCTGTTACGGGCCACCCAGCTCTGGAAACACCATATATTTT. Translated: CTSCYGPPSSGNTIYF.

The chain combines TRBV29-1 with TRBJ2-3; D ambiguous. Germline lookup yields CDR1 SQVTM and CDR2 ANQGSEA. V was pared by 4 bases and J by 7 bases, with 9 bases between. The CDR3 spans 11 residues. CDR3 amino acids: CSVGSKNTQYF. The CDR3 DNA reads TGCAGCGTTGGAAGCAAGAATACGCAGTATTTT.

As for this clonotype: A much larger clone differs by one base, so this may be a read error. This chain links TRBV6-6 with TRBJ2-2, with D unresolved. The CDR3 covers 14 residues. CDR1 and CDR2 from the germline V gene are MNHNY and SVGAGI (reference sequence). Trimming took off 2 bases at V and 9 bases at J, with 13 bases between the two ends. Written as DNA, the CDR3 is TGTGCCAGCAGTTACGAAAGGGATGGCCGGGAGCTGTTTTTT. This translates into CASSYERDGRELFF.

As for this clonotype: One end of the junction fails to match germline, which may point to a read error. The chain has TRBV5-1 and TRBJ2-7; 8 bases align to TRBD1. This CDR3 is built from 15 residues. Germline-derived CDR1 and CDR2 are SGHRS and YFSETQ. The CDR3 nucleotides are TGCGCTAGCAGCTCCCGACAGGGGAGCTCATACGAGCAGTACTTC. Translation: CASSSRQGSSYEQYF.

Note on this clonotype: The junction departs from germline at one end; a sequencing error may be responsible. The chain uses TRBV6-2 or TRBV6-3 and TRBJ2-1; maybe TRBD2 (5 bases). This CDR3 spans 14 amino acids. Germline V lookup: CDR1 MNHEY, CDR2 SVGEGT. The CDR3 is CASSYEGSYNEHFF. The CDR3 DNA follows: TGTGCTAGCAGTTACGAGGGCTCCTACAATGAGCACTTCTTC.

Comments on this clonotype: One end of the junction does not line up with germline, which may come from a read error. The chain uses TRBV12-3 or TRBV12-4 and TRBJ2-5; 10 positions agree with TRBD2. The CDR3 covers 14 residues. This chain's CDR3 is CASNLLAGRETQYF. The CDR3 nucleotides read TGTGCCAGCAATTTACTAGCGGGGCGAGAGACCCAATACTTT.

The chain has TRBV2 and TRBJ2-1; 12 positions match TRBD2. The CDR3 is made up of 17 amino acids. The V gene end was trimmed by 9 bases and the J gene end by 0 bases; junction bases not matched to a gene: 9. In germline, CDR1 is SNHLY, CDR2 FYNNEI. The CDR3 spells CARGLAGKGSSYNEQFF. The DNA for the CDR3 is TGTGCCAGAGGACTAGCGGGAAAGGGGAGCTCCTACAATGAGCAGTTCTTC.

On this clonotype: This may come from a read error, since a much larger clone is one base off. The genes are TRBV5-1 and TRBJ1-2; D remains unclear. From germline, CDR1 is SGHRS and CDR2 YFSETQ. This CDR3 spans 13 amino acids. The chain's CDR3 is CSSSPGPGNGYTF. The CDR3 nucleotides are TGCTCCAGCAGCCCGGGCCCGGGGAATGGCTACACCTTC.

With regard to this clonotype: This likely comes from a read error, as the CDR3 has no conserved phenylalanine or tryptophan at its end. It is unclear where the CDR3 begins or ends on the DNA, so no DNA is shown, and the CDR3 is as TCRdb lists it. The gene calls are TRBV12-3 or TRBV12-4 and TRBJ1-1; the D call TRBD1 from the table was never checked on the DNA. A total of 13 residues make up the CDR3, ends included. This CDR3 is CASSLTGRAETFS.

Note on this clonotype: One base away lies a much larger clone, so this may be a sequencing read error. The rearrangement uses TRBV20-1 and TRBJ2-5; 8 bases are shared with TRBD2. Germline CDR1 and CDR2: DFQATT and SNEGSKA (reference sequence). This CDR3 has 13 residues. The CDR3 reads CSAASGSRETEYF. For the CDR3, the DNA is TGCAGTGCCGCGAGCGGGAGCAGGGAGACCGAGTACTTC.